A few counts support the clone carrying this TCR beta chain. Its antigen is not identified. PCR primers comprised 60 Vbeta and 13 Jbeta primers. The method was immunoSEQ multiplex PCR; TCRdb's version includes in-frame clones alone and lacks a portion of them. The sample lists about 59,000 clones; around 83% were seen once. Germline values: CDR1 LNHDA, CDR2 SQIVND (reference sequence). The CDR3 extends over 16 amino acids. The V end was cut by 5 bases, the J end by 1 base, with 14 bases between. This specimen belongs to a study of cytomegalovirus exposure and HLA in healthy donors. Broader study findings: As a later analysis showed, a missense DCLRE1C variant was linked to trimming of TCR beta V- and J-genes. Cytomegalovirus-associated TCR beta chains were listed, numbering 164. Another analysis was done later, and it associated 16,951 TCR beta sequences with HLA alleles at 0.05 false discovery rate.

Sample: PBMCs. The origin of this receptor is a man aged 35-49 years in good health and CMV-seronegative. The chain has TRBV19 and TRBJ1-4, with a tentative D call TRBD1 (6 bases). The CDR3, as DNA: TGTGCCAGTAGTCCGGACAGCCATATAACTAATGAAAAACTGTTTTTT. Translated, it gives CASSPDSHITNEKLFF. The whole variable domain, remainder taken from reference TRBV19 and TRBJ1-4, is DGGITQSPKYLFRKEGQNVTLSCEQNLNHDAMYWYRQDPGQGLRLIYYSQIVNDFQKGDIAEGYSVSREKKESFPLTVTSAQKNPTAFYLCASSPDSHITNEKLFFGSGTQLSVL.